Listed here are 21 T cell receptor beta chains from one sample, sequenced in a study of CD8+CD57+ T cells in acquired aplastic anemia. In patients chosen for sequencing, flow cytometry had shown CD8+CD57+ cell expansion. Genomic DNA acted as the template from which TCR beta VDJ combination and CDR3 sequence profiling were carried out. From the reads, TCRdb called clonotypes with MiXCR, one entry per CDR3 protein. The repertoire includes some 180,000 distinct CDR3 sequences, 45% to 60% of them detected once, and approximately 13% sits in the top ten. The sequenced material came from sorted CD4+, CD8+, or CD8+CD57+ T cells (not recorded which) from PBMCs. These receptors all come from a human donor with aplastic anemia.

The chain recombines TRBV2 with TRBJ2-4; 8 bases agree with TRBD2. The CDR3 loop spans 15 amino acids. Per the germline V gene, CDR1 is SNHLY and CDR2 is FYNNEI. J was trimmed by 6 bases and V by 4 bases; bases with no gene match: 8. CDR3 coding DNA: TGTGCCAGCAGTGCCCTGCGGGGGGTCGGAAACATTCAGTACTTC. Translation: CASSALRGVGNIQYF. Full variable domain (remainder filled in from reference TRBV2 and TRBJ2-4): EPEVTQTPSHQVTQMGQEVILRCVPISNHLYFYWYRQILGQKVEFLVSFYNNEISEKSEIFDDQFSVERPDGSNFTLKIRSTKLEDSAMYFCASSALRGVGNIQYFGAGTRLSVL.

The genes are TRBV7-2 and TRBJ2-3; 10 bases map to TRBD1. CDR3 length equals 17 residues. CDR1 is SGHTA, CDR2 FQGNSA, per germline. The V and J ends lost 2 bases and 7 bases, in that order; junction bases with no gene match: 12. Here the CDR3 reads CASSLPSGTGARNTQYF. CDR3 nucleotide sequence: TGTGCCAGCAGCTTACCGTCGGGGACAGGGGCTCGAAATACGCAGTATTTT.

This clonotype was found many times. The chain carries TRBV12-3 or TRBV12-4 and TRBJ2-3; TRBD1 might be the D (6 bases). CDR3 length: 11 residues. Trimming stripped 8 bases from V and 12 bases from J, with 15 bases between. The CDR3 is CASATGFTQYF. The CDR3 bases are TGTGCCAGCGCCACAGGGTTCACACAGTATTTT.

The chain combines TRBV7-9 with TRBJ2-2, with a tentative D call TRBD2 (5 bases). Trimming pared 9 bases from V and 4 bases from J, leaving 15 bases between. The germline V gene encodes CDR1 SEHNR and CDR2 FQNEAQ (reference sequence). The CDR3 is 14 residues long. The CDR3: CASTRLASTGELFF. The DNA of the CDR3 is TGTGCCAGTACCCGGCTAGCTAGCACCGGGGAGCTGTTTTTT.

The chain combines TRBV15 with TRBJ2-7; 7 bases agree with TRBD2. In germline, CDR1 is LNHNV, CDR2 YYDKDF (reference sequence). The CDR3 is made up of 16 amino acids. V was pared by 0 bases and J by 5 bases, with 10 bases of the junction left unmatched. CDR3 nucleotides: TGTGCCACCAGCAGAGATTTGGCGCGCGGGAGCAACGAGCAGTACTTC. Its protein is CATSRDLARGSNEQYF.

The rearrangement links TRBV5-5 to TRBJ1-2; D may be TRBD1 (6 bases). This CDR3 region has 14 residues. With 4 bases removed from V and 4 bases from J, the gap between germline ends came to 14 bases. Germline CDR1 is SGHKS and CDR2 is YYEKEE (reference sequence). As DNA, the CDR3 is TGTGCCAGCAGCATCCCAGGGGAATCCTATGGCTACACCTTC. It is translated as CASSIPGESYGYTF.

This chain's CDR3 is CSARGARHGYTF. As DNA, the CDR3 is TGCAGTGCTAGGGGGGCGCGGCATGGCTACACCTTC. V gene TRBV20-1 combines with J gene TRBJ1-2; TRBD1 is a possible D gene (6 bases). The CDR3 has 12 amino acids. The germline V gene has CDR1 DFQATT and CDR2 SNEGSKA (reference sequence). Trimming removed 3 bases from V and 6 bases from J, with 11 bases in between.

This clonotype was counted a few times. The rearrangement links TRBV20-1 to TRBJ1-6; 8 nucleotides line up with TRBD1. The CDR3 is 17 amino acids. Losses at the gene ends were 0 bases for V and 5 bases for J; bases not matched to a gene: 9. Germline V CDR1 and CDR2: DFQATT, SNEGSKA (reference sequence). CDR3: CSARDGTGGLNNSPLHF. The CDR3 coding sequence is TGCAGTGCTAGAGATGGTACAGGGGGACTCAATAATTCACCCCTCCACTTT.

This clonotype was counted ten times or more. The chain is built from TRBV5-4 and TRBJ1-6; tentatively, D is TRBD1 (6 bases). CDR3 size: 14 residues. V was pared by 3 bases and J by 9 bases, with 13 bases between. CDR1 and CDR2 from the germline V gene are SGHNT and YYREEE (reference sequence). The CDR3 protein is CASSYTGSGSPLHF. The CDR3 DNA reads TGTGCCAGCAGCTACACAGGGAGCGGTTCACCCCTCCACTTT.

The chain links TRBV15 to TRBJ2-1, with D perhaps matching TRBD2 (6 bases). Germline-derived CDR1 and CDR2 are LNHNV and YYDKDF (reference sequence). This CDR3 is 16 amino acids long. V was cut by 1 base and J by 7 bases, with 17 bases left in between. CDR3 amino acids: CATSRGASDAVNEQFF. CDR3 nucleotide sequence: TGTGCCACCAGCAGAGGGGCTAGCGATGCGGTGAATGAGCAGTTCTTC.

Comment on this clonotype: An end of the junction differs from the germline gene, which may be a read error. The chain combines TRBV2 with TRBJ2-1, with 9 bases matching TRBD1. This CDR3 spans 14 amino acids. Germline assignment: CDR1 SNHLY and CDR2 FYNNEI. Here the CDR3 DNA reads TGCGCCAGCAGGGGGGGACAGGGAGTACATGAGCAGTTCTTC. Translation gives CASRGGQGVHEQFF.

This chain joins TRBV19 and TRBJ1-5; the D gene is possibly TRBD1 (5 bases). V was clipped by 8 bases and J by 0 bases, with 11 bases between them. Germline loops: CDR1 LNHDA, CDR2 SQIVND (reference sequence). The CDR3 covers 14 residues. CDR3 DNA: TGTGCCAGTCACGGGACCTATAGCAATCAGCCCCAGCATTTT. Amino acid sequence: CASHGTYSNQPQHF. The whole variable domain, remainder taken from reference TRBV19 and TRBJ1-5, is DGGITQSPKYLFRKEGQNVTLSCEQNLNHDAMYWYRQDPGQGLRLIYYSQIVNDFQKGDIAEGYSVSREKKESFPLTVTSAQKNPTAFYLCASHGTYSNQPQHFGDGTRLSIL.

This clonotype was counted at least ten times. The CDR3 sequence: CASSQAPSWETQYF. CDR3 nucleotides: TGTGCCAGCAGCCAAGCTCCTAGCTGGGAGACCCAGTACTTC. The chain has TRBV3-1 and TRBJ2-5, with a weak D call TRBD2 (5 bases). Trimming removed 1 base from V and 5 bases from J, with 11 bases in between. The CDR3 loop spans 14 amino acids. CDR1 LGHDT and CDR2 YNNKEL come from the germline V gene (reference sequence).

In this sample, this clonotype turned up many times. The CDR3 sequence is CASSQGQGTHSPLHF. CDR3 nucleotide sequence: TGTGCCAGCAGCCAAGGACAGGGGACTCATTCACCCCTCCACTTT. This chain uses TRBV4-2 with TRBJ1-6; 8 bases line up with TRBD1. The CDR3 is 15 amino acids. V lost 1 base, J lost 8 bases, and 4 bases stayed unmatched. CDR1 LGHNA and CDR2 YNFKEQ come from the germline V gene.

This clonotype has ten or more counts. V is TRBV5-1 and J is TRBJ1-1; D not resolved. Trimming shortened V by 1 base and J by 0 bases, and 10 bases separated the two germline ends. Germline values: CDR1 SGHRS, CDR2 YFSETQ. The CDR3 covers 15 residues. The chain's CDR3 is CASSLMADMNTEAFF. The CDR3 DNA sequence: TGCGCCAGCAGCTTGATGGCAGACATGAACACTGAAGCTTTCTTT. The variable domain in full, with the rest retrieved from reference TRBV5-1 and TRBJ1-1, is KAGVTQTPRYLIKTRGQQVTLSCSPISGHRSVSWYQQTPGQGLQFLFEYFSETQRNKGNFPGRFSGRQFSNSRSEMNVSTLELGDSALYLCASSLMADMNTEAFFGQGTRLTVV.

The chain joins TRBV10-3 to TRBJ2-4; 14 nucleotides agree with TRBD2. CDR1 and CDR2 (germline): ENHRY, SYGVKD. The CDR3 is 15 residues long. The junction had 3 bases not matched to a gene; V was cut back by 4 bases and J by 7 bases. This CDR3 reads CAISGTSGRSNIQYF. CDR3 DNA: TGTGCCATCAGTGGGACTAGCGGGAGGTCGAACATTCAGTACTTC.

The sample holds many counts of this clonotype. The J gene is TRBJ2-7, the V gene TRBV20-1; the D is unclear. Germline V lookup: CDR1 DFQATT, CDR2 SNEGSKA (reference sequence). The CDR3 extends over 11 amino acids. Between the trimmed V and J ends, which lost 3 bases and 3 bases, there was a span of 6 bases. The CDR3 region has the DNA TGCAGTGCTAGTTTCCACTACGAGCAGTACTTC. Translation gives CSASFHYEQYF.

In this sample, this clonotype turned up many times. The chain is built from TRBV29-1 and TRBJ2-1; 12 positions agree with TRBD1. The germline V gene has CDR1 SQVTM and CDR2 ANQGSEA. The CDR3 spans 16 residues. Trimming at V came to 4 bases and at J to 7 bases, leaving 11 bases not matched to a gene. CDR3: CSVVEGGQGASNEQFF. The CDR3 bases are TGCAGCGTTGTCGAGGGGGGACAGGGGGCAAGTAATGAGCAGTTCTTC.

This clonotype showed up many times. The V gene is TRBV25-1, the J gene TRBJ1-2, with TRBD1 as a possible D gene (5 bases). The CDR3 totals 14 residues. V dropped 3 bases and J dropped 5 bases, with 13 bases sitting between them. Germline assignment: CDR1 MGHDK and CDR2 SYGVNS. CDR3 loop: CASSEGGGMYGYTF. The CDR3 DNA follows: TGTGCCAGCAGTGAGGGGGGAGGGATGTATGGCTACACCTTC.

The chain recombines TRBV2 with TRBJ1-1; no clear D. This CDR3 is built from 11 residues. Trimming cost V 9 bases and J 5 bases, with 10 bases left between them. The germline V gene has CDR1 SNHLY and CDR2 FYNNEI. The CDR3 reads CASQIDTEAFF. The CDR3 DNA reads TGTGCCAGTCAGATAGATACTGAAGCTTTCTTT.

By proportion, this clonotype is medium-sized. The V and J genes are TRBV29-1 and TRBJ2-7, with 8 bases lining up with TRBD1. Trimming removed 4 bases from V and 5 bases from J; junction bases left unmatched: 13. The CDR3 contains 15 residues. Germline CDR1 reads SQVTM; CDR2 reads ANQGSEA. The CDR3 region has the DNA TGCAGCGTTGGAGGCCCAGGGCAGGGGGCCGACGAGCAGTACTTC. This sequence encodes CSVGGPGQGADEQYF.